This TCR beta chain was recorded in a study of Ad26.COV2.S vaccination and SARS-CoV-2 variants. Study overall: Vaccine-arm donor from the placebo-controlled COV1001 Ad26.COV2.S trial.

TCRdb's table, derived via immunoSEQ multiplex PCR, lists solely in-frame clones and lacks some. This repertoire shows some 460,000 clones, 89% found once; its top ten account for under 2%. This clone was observed once. Treatment indicated: about 20 received Ad26.COV2.S at low or high dose, single or two shots; a few received placebo; per-sample allocation not given. Collection of samples fell on day 63 after the first vaccine or placebo injection. CDR3 length: 13 amino acids. Trimming took 3 bases from V and 5 from J, leaving 11 bases between them. The germline CDR1 and CDR2 sequences are SEHNR and FQNEAQ (reference sequence).

The chain couples TRBV7-9 to TRBJ2-7, with D possibly TRBD1 on 5 matching bases. The TCR comes from a person between 18 and 59 years old who received the Ad26.COV2.S COVID-19 vaccine or a placebo. The starting material was peripheral blood, obtained in a trial of Ad26.COV2.S vaccine versus placebo. DNA for the CDR3: TGTGCCAGCAGCTTCCCACAGGAGAACGAGCAGTACTTC. This gives the protein CASSFPQENEQYF.